These T cell receptor beta chains were read from a single sample in a study of blood T cell repertoires in COVID-19. Some clones are missing from TCRdb's copy, which holds only in-frame ones; the method was immunoSEQ multiplex PCR. There are about 250,000 clones in the sample; just over 85% occur only once, and approximately 1.4% lies in the top ten. Source material: peripheral blood. These receptors were obtained from a man older than 75 with acute or convalescent COVID-19. The CDR3 runs from the conserved cysteine through the conserved F or W. Expanded clones are given a class, and other clones once, few, many or no size at all.

cdr3_aa: CASSQEATGTDTQYF; clone_size: -; v_call: TRBV6-2/TRBV6-3
cdr3_aa: CASSLVRTGIGNGDYGYTF; clone_size: -; v_call: TRBV5-6
cdr3_aa: CASSQGLAGVGYTQYF; clone_size: -; v_call: TRBV4-1
cdr3_aa: CASRPTGWNEKLFF; clone_size: once; v_call: TRBV6-5
cdr3_aa: CASSFLGQGIGEQFF; clone_size: -; v_call: TRBV7-9
cdr3_aa: CASSLLFQGRYNSPLHF; clone_size: -; v_call: TRBV27
cdr3_aa: CARSEDREGLF; clone_size: -; v_call: TRBV5-3
cdr3_aa: CASSPPGGTEAFF; clone_size: -; v_call: TRBV18
cdr3_aa: CASSFTSGTVNEKLFF; clone_size: -; v_call: TRBV7-9
cdr3_aa: CASSLTGLAGSSYNEQFF; clone_size: -; v_call: TRBV27
cdr3_aa: CASSARDSSYEQYF; clone_size: -; v_call: TRBV9
cdr3_aa: CASRDSGNSGELFF; clone_size: -; v_call: TRBV27
cdr3_aa: CASSPTASGGPYEQYF; clone_size: -; v_call: TRBV19
cdr3_aa: CASSYVAGQVNTEAFF; clone_size: -; v_call: TRBV6-5
cdr3_aa: CASSTDSLNTEAFF; clone_size: -; v_call: TRBV18
cdr3_aa: CASSEKWVNRGVAYYGYTF; clone_size: -; v_call: TRBV6-1
cdr3_aa: CASSLFLTSREETQYF; clone_size: -; v_call: TRBV5-1
cdr3_aa: CASSDFGGRGEQFF; clone_size: few; v_call: TRBV2
cdr3_aa: CASSQDALAGGRTGELFF; clone_size: -; v_call: TRBV4-3
cdr3_aa: CAISEEGSYNEQFF; clone_size: -; v_call: TRBV10-3
cdr3_aa: CASSLDLGQALYGYTF; clone_size: -; v_call: TRBV7-9
cdr3_aa: CASSSTGTGTEAFF; clone_size: -; v_call: TRBV3-1/TRBV3-2
cdr3_aa: CASRHRGADTQYF; clone_size: -; v_call: TRBV3-1/TRBV3-2
cdr3_aa: CASSQGQGANQPQHF; clone_size: -; v_call: TRBV3-1/TRBV3-2
cdr3_aa: CASSLGVGQGQETQYF; clone_size: -; v_call: TRBV7-6
cdr3_aa: CASSLTGSTEAFF; clone_size: -; v_call: TRBV7-9
cdr3_aa: CASSQEVAQFYNEQFF; clone_size: -; v_call: TRBV4-1
cdr3_aa: CASRDRGTGELFF; clone_size: -; v_call: TRBV19
cdr3_aa: CASSLVRNYGYTF; clone_size: -; v_call: TRBV12-3/TRBV12-4
cdr3_aa: CASSLDNRAGELFF; clone_size: few; v_call: TRBV7-3
cdr3_aa: CASSYTGYQETQYF; clone_size: -; v_call: TRBV18
cdr3_aa: CASTGQGWAEQFF; clone_size: many; v_call: TRBV2
cdr3_aa: CASSLRTQQETQYF; clone_size: once; v_call: TRBV3-1/TRBV3-2
cdr3_aa: CASSLAHRGNAEAFF; clone_size: -; v_call: TRBV7-2
cdr3_aa: CASSLPREGQPQHF; clone_size: -; v_call: TRBV7-9
cdr3_aa: CASSLRPGQANEKLFF; clone_size: -; v_call: TRBV9
cdr3_aa: CASPGQGNTGELFF; clone_size: -; v_call: TRBV9
cdr3_aa: CASSISPGVNTEAFF; clone_size: -; v_call: TRBV19
cdr3_aa: CASSPVAGELFF; clone_size: -; v_call: TRBV5-1
cdr3_aa: CASSLYYEQYF; clone_size: -; v_call: TRBV5-6
cdr3_aa: CASSPAGGENTGELFF; clone_size: -; v_call: TRBV7-8
cdr3_aa: CASSPREEGGEAFF; clone_size: once; v_call: TRBV3-1/TRBV3-2
cdr3_aa: CASSWWTSGPDEQYF; clone_size: -; v_call: TRBV13
cdr3_aa: CASSYGVGTEAFF; clone_size: few; v_call: TRBV7-3
cdr3_aa: CASSLRSGGWNEAFF; clone_size: -; v_call: TRBV27
cdr3_aa: CASSLGTGGTEAFF; clone_size: once; v_call: TRBV3-1/TRBV3-2
cdr3_aa: CASSRQSDEQFF; clone_size: -; v_call: TRBV5-1
cdr3_aa: CASSRRAVADTQYF; clone_size: once; v_call: TRBV3-1/TRBV3-2
cdr3_aa: CASSSGGGRDTEAFF; clone_size: -; v_call: TRBV7-6
cdr3_aa: CATSRDGRGRQGIGQPQHF; clone_size: -; v_call: TRBV15
cdr3_aa: CASSQKPGRDLAYEQYF; clone_size: -; v_call: TRBV14
cdr3_aa: CASSSTTGGYTEAFF; clone_size: -; v_call: TRBV13